These 14 T cell receptor beta chains originate from one sample sequenced in a study of T cells expressing NK-cell markers (dated by TCRdb to 2018 to 2021). The library relied on 5' RACE. TCRdb names Illumina HiSeq 2000 as the instrument used. TCRdb reprocessed the reads and provides one entry for every CDR3 protein sequence; no DNA is given. This sample's table lists about 160,000 distinct CDR3 sequences. The top ten clonotypes cover 20% of the sample. Sequencing was done on a sample of blood T cells: a sorted CD56 or NKG2C T cell subset, CD4+ or CD8+ T cells, or bulk PBMC T cells (not recorded which). The receptors derive from a man aged 18-70 years in good health.

The rearrangement links TRBV13 to TRBJ1-1; TCRdb names TRBD1, which stays unverified in the absence of DNA. CDR1 PRHDT and CDR2 FYEKMQ come from the germline V gene (reference sequence). The CDR3 covers 14 residues. Here the CDR3 reads CASSRRDRAYEAFF.

The chain employs TRBV2 and TRBJ2-7; TCRdb calls TRBD1, which cannot be checked without DNA. The CDR3 has 15 amino acids. CDR1 and CDR2 (germline): SNHLY, FYNNEI. The CDR3 sequence is CASSDRGGGYYEQYF.

The chain has TRBV18 and TRBJ2-3; TCRdb's assignment of TRBD1 cannot be checked, as there is no DNA. There are 18 residues in the CDR3. CDR1 and CDR2 from the germline V gene are KGHSH and LQKENI. CDR3: CASSLEADSLESTDTQYF.

The chain joins TRBV7-9 to TRBJ2-2; absent DNA, TCRdb's TRBD2 call cannot be checked. Germline assignment: CDR1 SEHNR and CDR2 FQNEAQ (reference sequence). CDR3 length: 16 residues. CDR3 sequence reads: CASSFPREDDTGELFF. Full variable domain (missing parts from reference TRBV7-9 and TRBJ2-2): DTGVSQNPRHKITKRGQNVTFRCDPISEHNRLYWYRQTLGQGPEFLTYFQNEAQLEKSRLLSDRFSAERPKGSFSTLEIQRTEQGDSAMYLCASSFPREDDTGELFFGEGSRLTVL.

The genes are TRBV6-1 and TRBJ1-1; TCRdb calls TRBD1, which cannot be checked without DNA. Germline CDR1 and CDR2: MNHNS and SASEGT. The CDR3 extends over 16 amino acids. CDR3: CASSEGWVGVWLGAFF.

The rearrangement links TRBV7-9 to TRBJ2-5; the TCRdb D gene call, TRBD1, has no DNA to confirm it. CDR1 and CDR2 from the germline V gene are SEHNR and FQNEAQ (reference sequence). The CDR3 loop spans 16 amino acids. This CDR3 reads CASSPRTGSERETQYF.

This chain uses TRBV14 with TRBJ2-5; the D call from TCRdb, TRBD1, cannot be confirmed without DNA. Germline V CDR1 and CDR2: SGHDN, FVKESK. CDR3 length equals 13 residues. CDR3 in amino acids: CASTRQGTKTQYF. Full variable domain (rest looked up from reference TRBV14 and TRBJ2-5): EAGVTQFPSHSVIEKGQTVTLRCDPISGHDNLYWYRRVMGKEIKFLLHFVKESKQDESGMPNNRFLAERTGGTYSTLKVQPAELEDSGVYFCASTRQGTKTQYFGPGTRLLVL.

V usage is TRBV20-1 and J usage is TRBJ2-3. In germline, CDR1 is DFQATT, CDR2 SNEGSKA (reference sequence). This CDR3 comprises 11 residues. The CDR3 sequence: CSVKGSDTQYF.

The chain uses TRBV6-2 or TRBV6-3 and TRBJ2-6. Germline values: CDR1 MNHEY, CDR2 SVGEGT. The CDR3 extends over 21 amino acids. The CDR3 reads CASRTDIIARFRLTGANVLTF.

The chain joins TRBV4-2 to TRBJ2-5; TCRdb's D call, TRBD1, is unchecked because there is no DNA. This CDR3 has 14 amino acids. Germline CDR1 is LGHNA and CDR2 is YNFKEQ. CDR3 residues: CASSQATGQETQYF.

This chain joins TRBV9 and TRBJ2-5; absent DNA, TCRdb's TRBD1 call cannot be checked. Germline lookup yields CDR1 SGDLS and CDR2 YYNGEE. This CDR3 spans 13 amino acids. This chain's CDR3 is CASSVEGGKTQYF.

The chain uses TRBV5-8 and TRBJ2-6; the TCRdb D gene call, TRBD2, has no DNA to confirm it. There are 17 residues in the CDR3. In germline, CDR1 is SGHTS, CDR2 YDEGEE. CDR3 region: CASSLYRPYTGANVLTF.

The chain joins TRBV12-3 or TRBV12-4 to TRBJ2-3; TCRdb outputs TRBD2, but without DNA this stays unchecked. The CDR3 extends over 17 amino acids. The CDR3 is CASSLWVSGGATDTQYF.

The rearrangement uses TRBV19 and TRBJ2-1; lacking DNA, the TRBD2 call made by TCRdb goes unchecked. This CDR3 has 16 residues. CDR1 is LNHDA, CDR2 SQIVND, per germline (reference sequence). CDR3 sequence: CASSIVRLAAYNEQFF.